This T cell receptor (beta chain) came from a study of regulatory T cells in long-lasting Graves disease. The wider study: Patients with persistent Graves' disease had over 5 years of antithyroid drugs and persistent TSH receptor antibodies.

The CDR3 runs 13 residues. The germline CDR1 and CDR2 sequences are LNHDA and SQIVND (reference sequence). V lost 3 bases to trimming and J lost 3 bases, with 6 bases between them. Researchers made TCR beta libraries by using iRepertoire HTBI primers and running Arm-PCR on CDR3 regions. Each CDR3 protein is one row after TCRdb ran MiXCR on the multiplex PCR reads. The sample lists nearly 350,000 distinct CDR3 sequences, about 18% occurring once. Time point noted: persistent/refractory GD, antithyroid drugs over 5 years with positive TRAb. The TCR library was made from RNA extracted from PBMCs. Here the sequenced sample was peripheral blood mononuclear cells (PBMCs), taken when the disease was refractory, from a patient treated with antithyroid drugs. This chain joins TRBV19 and TRBJ1-5; no reliable D call. The receptor was isolated from a female donor with Graves disease. CDR3 sequence reads: CASSIHFNQPQHF. CDR3 sequence (DNA): TGTGCCAGTAGTATTCATTTCAATCAGCCCCAGCATTTT.